The rows below give T cell receptor beta chains drawn from one sample of a study of shared clonotypes between healthy human individuals. Sequenced by immunoSEQ multiplex PCR; TCRdb stores in-frame clones only, minus some. The sample carries about 2 million clones, about 95% recorded once. The sample was naive CD8+ T cells sorted from blood. All receptors come from a man aged 18-30 years in good health. Each CDR3 is given with its conserved first and last residue. D genes are given only for firm matches. Not every row has a clone size; where given, it reads once, few, many or a size class.

v_call	j_call	clone_size	d_call	cdr3_nt	cdr3_aa
TRBV10-2	TRBJ2-3	NA	NA	TGCGCCAGCAGTATCCAGGGGGGGACAGATACGCAGTATTTT	CASSIQGGTDTQYF
TRBV28	TRBJ1-1	NA	TRBD1	TGTGCCAGCAGTTTAGGAGGGACAGCGAGCACTGAAGCTTTCTTT	CASSLGGTASTEAFF
TRBV27	TRBJ1-5	NA	NA	TGTGCCAGCAGTTGGGGGTCAGATCAGCCCCAGCATTTT	CASSWGSDQPQHF
TRBV6-1	TRBJ1-1	once	NA	TGTGCCAGCAGTGATGGGGGCGAGAACACTGAAGCTTTCTTT	CASSDGGENTEAFF
TRBV7-2	TRBJ2-7	NA	NA	TGTGCCAGCAGCCCCCTCCCTAGGACGGGCGAGCAGTACTTC	CASSPLPRTGEQYF
TRBV7-6	TRBJ1-1	NA	NA	TGTGCCAGCAGCTTAGAGATAGGTATTTCCGAAGCTTTCTTT	CASSLEIGISEAFF
TRBV13	TRBJ2-7	NA	NA	TGTGCCAGCAGCCCGACCGGGGGCGAGCAGTACTTC	CASSPTGGEQYF
TRBV2	TRBJ1-5	NA	NA	TGTGCCAGCAGTGAAGCGCTTCGGGGGGGCGCGGAGAATCAGCCCCAGCATTTT	CASSEALRGGAENQPQHF
TRBV5-6	TRBJ2-7	NA	TRBD1	TGTGCCAGCAGCTTACAGGGGGGCGAGCAGTACTTC	CASSLQGGEQYF
TRBV5-4	TRBJ2-7	NA	TRBD1	TGTGCCAGCAGCTTGGGCCGCCTGGGACAGTTAGACTACGAGCAGTACTTC	CASSLGRLGQLDYEQYF
TRBV19	TRBJ2-7	NA	NA	TGTGCCAGTAGTTCGGACCCGCACGAGCAGTACTTC	CASSSDPHEQYF
TRBV19	TRBJ2-2	once	NA	TGTGCCAGTAGTCTTAGCTGGGGGGAGCTGTTTTTT	CASSLSWGELFF
TRBV28	TRBJ2-1	NA	TRBD1	TGTGCCAGCAGCTTGACCGGGACAGGGATCGGATACAATGAGCAGTTCTTC	CASSLTGTGIGYNEQFF
TRBV5-6	TRBJ2-7	NA	TRBD2	TGTGCCAGCAGCTGGGGGGGCTACGAGCAGTACTTC	CASSWGGYEQYF
TRBV5-1	TRBJ2-7	many	NA	TGCGCCAGCAGCTTGGGCTACGAGCAGTACTTC	CASSLGYEQYF
TRBV2	TRBJ1-4	NA	NA	TGTGCCAGCACGGATAGGGGAGCAACTAATGAAAAACTGTTTTTT	CASTDRGATNEKLFF
TRBV28	TRBJ1-4	NA	NA	TGTGCCAGCAGTTTATTAGTGGGATCCCTTGCAACTAATGAAAAACTGTTTTTT	CASSLLVGSLATNEKLFF
TRBV4-1	TRBJ1-2	NA	NA	TGCGCCAGCAGCCAAGCCCAGACGGGCTATGGCTACACCTTC	CASSQAQTGYGYTF
TRBV2	TRBJ1-5	NA	NA	TGTGCCAGCAGTGATACAGGGAATCAGCCCCAGCATTTT	CASSDTGNQPQHF
TRBV6-1	TRBJ1-5	NA	NA	TGTGCCAGCAGAGAATATAGGGACCACAATCAGCCCCAGCATTTT	CASREYRDHNQPQHF
TRBV28	TRBJ1-1	once	TRBD1	TGTGCCAGCAGTTTAGGGACAGGGGGCTCTGAAGCTTTCTTT	CASSLGTGGSEAFF
TRBV2	TRBJ2-7	NA	NA	TGTGCCACCGAAAGGATGGACAGCAACTACGAGCAGTACTTC	CATERMDSNYEQYF